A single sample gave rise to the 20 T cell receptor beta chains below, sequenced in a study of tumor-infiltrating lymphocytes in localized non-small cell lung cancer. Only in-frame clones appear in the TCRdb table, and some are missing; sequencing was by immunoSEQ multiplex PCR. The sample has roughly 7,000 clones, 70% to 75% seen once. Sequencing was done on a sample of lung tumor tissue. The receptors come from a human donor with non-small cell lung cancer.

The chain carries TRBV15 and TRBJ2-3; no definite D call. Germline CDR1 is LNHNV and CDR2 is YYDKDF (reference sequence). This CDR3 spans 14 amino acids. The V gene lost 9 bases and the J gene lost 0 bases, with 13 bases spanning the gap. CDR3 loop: CATQDVTSTDTQYF. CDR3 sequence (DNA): TGTGCCACGCAAGACGTAACTAGCACAGATACGCAGTATTTT.

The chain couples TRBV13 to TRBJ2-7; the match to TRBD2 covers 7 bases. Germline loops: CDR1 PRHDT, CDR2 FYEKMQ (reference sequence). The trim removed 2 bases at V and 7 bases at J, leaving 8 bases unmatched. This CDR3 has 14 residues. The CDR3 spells CASSLRGVLGEQYF. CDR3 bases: TGTGCCAGCAGCTTACGGGGGGTGCTTGGGGAGCAGTACTTC.

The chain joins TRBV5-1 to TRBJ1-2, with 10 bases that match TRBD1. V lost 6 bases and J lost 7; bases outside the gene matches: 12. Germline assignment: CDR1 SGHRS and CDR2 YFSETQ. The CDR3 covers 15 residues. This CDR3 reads CASTLGGQGSRGYTF. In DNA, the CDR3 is TGCGCCAGCACCCTTGGGGGACAGGGGAGCCGTGGCTACACCTTC.

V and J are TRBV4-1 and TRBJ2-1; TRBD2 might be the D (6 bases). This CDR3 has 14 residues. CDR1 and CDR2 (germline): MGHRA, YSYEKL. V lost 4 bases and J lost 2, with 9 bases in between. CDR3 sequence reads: CASSRDSTYNEQFF. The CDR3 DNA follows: TGCGCCAGCAGCCGGGACTCAACCTACAATGAGCAGTTCTTC.

CDR3: CASSLVGRTEAFF. The CDR3 DNA is TGTGCCAGCAGCTTAGTAGGGCGTACTGAAGCTTTCTTT. The rearrangement joins TRBV11-1 to TRBJ1-1; D not certain. The CDR3 extends over 13 amino acids. Germline V gene lookup returns CDR1 SGHAT and CDR2 FQDESV (reference sequence). Trimming took off 1 base at V and 5 bases at J, with 8 bases between the two ends.

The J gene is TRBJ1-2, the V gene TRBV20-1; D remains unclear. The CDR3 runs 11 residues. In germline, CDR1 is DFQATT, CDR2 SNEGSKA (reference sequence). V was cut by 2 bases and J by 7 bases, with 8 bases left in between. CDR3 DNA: TGCAGTGCTAGAAACTCCCCTGGCTACACCTTC. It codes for CSARNSPGYTF.

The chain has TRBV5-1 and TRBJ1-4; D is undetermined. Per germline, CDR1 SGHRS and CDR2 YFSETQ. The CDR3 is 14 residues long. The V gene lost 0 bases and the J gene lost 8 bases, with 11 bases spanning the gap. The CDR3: CASSLAGLQEKLFF. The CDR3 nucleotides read TGCGCCAGCAGCTTGGCAGGCTTACAGGAAAAACTGTTTTTT.

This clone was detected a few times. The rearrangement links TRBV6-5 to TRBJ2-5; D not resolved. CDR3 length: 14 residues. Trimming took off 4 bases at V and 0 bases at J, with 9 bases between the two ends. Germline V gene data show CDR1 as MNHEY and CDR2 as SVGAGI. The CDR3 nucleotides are TGTGCCAGCAGTTTTGACGCCTACCAAGAGACCCAGTACTTC. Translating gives CASSFDAYQETQYF.

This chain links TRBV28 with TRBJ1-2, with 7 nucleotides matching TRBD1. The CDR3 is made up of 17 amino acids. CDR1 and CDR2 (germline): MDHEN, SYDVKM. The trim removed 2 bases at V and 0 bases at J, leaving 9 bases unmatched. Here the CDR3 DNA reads TGTGCCAGCAGTTTAAGGGACAGCTTCCGATCTAACTATGGCTACACCTTC. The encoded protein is CASSLRDSFRSNYGYTF.

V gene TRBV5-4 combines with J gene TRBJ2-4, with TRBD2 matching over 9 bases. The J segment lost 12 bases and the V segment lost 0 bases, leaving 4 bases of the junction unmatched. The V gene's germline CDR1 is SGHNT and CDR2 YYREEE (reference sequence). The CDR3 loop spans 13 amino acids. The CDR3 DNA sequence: TGTGCCAGCAGCTTGGGGGCTAGCGGGGCTCAGTACTTC. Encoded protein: CASSLGASGAQYF.

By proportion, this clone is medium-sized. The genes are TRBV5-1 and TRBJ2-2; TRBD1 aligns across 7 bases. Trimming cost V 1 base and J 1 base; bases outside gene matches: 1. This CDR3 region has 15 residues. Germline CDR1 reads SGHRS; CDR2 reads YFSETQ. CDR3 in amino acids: CASSLWDRNTGELFF. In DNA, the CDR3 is TGCGCCAGCAGCTTGTGGGACAGGAACACCGGGGAGCTGTTTTTT.

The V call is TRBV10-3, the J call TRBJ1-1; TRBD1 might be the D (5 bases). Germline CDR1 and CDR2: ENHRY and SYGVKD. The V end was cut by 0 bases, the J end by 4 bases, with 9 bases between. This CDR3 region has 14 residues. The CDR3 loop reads CAISESTGGTEAFF. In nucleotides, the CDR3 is TGTGCCATCAGTGAGTCCACGGGGGGCACTGAAGCTTTCTTT.

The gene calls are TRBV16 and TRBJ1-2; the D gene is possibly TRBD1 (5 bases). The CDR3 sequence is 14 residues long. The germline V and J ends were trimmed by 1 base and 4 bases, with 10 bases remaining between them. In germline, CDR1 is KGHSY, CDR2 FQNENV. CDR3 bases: TGTGCCAGCAGCCAATTAGACAGTTTCTATGGCTACACCTTC. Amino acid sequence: CASSQLDSFYGYTF.

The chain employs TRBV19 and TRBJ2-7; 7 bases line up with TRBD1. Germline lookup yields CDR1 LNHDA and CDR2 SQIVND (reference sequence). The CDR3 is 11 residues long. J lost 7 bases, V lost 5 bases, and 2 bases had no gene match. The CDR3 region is CASSDRVEQYF. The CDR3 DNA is TGTGCCAGTAGTGACAGGGTGGAGCAGTACTTC. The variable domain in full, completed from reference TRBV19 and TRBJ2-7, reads DGGITQSPKYLFRKEGQNVTLSCEQNLNHDAMYWYRQDPGQGLRLIYYSQIVNDFQKGDIAEGYSVSREKKESFPLTVTSAQKNPTAFYLCASSDRVEQYFGPGTRLTVT.

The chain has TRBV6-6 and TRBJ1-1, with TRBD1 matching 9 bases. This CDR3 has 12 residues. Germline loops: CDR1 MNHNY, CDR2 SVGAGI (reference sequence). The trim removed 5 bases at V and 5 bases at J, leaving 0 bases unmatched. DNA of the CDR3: TGTGCCAGCAGTGGACAGGGGACTGAAGCTTTCTTT. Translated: CASSGQGTEAFF.

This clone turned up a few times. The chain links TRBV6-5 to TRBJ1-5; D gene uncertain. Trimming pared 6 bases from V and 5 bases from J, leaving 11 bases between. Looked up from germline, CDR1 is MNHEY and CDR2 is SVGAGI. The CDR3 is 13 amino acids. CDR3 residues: CASSRMWDQPQHF. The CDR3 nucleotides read TGTGCCAGCAGCCGAATGTGGGATCAGCCCCAGCATTTT.

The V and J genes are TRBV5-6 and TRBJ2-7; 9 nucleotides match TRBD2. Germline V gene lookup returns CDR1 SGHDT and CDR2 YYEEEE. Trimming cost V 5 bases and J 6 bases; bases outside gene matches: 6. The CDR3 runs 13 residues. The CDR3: CASSYRAGGEQYF. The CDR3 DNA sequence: TGTGCCAGCAGTTACAGAGCGGGGGGCGAGCAGTACTTC.

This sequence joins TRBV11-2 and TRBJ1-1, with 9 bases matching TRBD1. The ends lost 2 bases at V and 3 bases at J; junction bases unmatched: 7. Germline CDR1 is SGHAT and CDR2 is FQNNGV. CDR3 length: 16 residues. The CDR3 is CASSLLQGARDTEAFF. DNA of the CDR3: TGTGCCAGCAGCTTATTACAGGGGGCTCGTGACACTGAAGCTTTCTTT.

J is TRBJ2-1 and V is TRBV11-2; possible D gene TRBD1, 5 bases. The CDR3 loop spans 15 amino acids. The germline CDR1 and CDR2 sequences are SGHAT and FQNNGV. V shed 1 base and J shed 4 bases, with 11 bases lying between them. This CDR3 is CASSLGQGSYNEQFF. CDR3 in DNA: TGTGCCAGCAGCTTAGGTCAGGGCTCTTACAATGAGCAGTTCTTC.

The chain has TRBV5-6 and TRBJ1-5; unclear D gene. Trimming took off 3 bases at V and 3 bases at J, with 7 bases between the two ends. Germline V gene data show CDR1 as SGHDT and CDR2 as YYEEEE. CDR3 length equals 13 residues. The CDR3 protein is CASSSDPNQPQHF. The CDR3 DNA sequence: TGTGCCAGCAGCTCGGATCCCAATCAGCCCCAGCATTTT.